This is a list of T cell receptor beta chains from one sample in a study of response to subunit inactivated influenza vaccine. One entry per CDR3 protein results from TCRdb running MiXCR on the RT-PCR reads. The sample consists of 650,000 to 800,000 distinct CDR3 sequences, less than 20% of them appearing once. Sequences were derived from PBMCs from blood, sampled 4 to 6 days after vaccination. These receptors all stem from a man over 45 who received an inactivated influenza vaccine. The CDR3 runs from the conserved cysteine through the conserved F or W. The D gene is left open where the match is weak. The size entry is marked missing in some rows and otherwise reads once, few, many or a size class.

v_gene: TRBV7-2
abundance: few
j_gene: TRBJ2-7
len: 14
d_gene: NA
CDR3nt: TGTGCCAGCAGCTTAGTCAGTGGAGTCTACGAGCAGTACTTC
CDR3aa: CASSLVSGVYEQYF

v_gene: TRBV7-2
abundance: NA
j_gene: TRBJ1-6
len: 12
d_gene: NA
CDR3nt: TGTGCCAGCAGCTTAGAGGGAAGACCCCTCCACTTT
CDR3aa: CASSLEGRPLHF

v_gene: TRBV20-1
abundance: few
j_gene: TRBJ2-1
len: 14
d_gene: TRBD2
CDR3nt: TGCAGTGCTAGAGGACTAGCGGGATCCGATGAGCAGTTCTTC
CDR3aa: CSARGLAGSDEQFF

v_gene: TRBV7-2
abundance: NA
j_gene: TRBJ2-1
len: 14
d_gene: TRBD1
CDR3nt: TGTGCCAGCAGCCCCGGGACAGGGTTCATTGAGCAGTTCTTC
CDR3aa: CASSPGTGFIEQFF

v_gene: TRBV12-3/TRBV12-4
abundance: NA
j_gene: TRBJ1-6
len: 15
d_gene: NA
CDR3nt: TGTGCCAGCAGAATGACCGGGACGGATAATTCACCCCTCCACTTT
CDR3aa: CASRMTGTDNSPLHF

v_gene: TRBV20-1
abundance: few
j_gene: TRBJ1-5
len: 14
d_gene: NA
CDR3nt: TGCAGTGCTAGGGGCGGGACGGAGAATCAGCCCCAGCATTTT
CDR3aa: CSARGGTENQPQHF

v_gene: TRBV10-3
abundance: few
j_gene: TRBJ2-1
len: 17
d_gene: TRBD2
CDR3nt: TGTGCCATCAGTGCACCCACGGGGACTAGCGGGAGGAATGAGCAGTTCTTC
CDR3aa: CAISAPTGTSGRNEQFF

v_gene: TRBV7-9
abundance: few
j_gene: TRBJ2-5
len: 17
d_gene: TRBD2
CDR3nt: TGTGCCAGCAGCTTAGGGGAGGGACGTTCGACGAAAGAGACCCAGTACTTC
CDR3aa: CASSLGEGRSTKETQYF

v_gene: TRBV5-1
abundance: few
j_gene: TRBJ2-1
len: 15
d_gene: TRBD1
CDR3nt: TGCGCCAGCAGCTTCCCGGGACAGGGGGCGGAAGCGCAGTTCTTC
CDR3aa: CASSFPGQGAEAQFF

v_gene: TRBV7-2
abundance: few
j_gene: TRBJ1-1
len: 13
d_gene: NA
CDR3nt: TGTGCCAGCAGCTTAGTAGGCGGCATTGAAGCTTTCTTT
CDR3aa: CASSLVGGIEAFF

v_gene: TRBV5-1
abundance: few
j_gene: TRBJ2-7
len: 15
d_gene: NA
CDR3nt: TGCGCCAGCAGCTTTCTGGACAGTAGATCCTACGAGCAGTACTTC
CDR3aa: CASSFLDSRSYEQYF

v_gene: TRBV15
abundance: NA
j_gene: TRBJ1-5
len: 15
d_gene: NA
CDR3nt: TGTGCCACCAGCAGAGAGGTGGGAGGCAATCAGCCCCAGCATTTT
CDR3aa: CATSREVGGNQPQHF

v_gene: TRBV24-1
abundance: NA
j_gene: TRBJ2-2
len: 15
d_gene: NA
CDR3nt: TGTGCCACCATGGTTGGGCAGTCGAACACCGGGGAGCTGTTTTTT
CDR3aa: CATMVGQSNTGELFF

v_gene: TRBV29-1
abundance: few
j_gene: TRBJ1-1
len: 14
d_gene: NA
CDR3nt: TGCAGCGTTGAAGGGCCAGGGGTGGGGACTGAAGCTTTCTTT
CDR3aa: CSVEGPGVGTEAFF

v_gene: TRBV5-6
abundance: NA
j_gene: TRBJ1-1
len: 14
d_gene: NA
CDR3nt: TGTGCCAGCAGCCCCTTCTTTTCGAACACTGAAGCTTTCTTT
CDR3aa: CASSPFFSNTEAFF

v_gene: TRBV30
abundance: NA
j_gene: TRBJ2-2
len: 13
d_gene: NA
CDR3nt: TGTGCCTGGAGCGGGCTAGGGTCCGGGGAGCTGTTTTTT
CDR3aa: CAWSGLGSGELFF

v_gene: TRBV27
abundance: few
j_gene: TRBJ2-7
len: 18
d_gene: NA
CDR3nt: TGTGCCAGCAGTTCAGGTCGGCCGGGATTGGGGTTATGGAGTAGTCAGTACTTC
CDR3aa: CASSSGRPGLGLWSSQYF

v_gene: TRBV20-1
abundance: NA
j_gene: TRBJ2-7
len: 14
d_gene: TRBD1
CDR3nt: TGCAGTGCAAGAGGACAGGGGCCACTCTACGAGCAGTACTTC
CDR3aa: CSARGQGPLYEQYF

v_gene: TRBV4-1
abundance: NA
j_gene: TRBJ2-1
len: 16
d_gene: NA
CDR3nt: TGCGCCAGCAGCTCGATTACGGGACCCACCGCCAATGAGCAGTTCTTC
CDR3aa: CASSSITGPTANEQFF

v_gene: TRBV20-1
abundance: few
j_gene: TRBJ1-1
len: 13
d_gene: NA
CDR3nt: TGCAGTGCTCCAGCGCCGGTGAACACTGAAGCTTTCTTT
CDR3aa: CSAPAPVNTEAFF